This T cell receptor (beta chain) was retrieved from a study of blood T cell repertoires in COVID-19. J was trimmed by 1 base and V by 4 bases; bases with no gene match: 3. The CDR3 contains 17 residues. Looked up from germline, CDR1 is LGHNA and CDR2 is YNFKEQ. The data were produced by immunoSEQ multiplex PCR, yet TCRdb's version contains in-frame clones alone and is incomplete. The sample consists of more than 100,000 clones, approximately 88% of them appearing once. Sequenced material: peripheral blood. The chain employs TRBV4-2 and TRBJ2-5; the match to TRBD2 covers 16 bases. This receptor was taken from a human donor in a cohort sampled during active COVID-19. Here the CDR3 reads CASSLGTSGGAQETQYF. The CDR3 coding sequence is TGTGCCAGCAGCCTCGGGACTAGCGGGGGGGCCCAAGAGACCCAGTACTTC.